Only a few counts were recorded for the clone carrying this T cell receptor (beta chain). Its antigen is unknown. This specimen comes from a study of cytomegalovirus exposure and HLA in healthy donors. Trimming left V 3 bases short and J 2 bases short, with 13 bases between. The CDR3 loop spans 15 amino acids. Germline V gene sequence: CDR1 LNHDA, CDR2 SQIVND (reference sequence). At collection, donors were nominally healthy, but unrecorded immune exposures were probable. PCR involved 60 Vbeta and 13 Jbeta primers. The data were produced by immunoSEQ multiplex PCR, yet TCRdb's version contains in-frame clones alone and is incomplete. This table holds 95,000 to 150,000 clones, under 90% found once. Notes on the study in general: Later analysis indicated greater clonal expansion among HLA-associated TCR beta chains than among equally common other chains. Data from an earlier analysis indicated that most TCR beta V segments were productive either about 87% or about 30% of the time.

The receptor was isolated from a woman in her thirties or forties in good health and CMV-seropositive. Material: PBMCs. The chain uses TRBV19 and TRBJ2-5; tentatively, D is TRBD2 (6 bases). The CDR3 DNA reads TGTGCCAGTAGTATCCGGGGGATTACACAAGAGACCCAGTACTTC. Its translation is CASSIRGITQETQYF.